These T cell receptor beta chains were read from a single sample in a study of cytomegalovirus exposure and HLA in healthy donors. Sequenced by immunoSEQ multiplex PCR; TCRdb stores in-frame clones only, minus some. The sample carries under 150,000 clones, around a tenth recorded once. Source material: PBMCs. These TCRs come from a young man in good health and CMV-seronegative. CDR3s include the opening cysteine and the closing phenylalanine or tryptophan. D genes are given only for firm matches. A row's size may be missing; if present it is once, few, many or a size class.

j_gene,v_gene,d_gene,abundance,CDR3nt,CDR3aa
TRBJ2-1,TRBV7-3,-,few,TGTGCCAGCAGCTTATACCTGCGGGAAGAGCAGTTCTTC,CASSLYLREEQFF
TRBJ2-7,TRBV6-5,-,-,TGTGCCAGCAGTAACGGAGCCTACGAGCAGTACTTC,CASSNGAYEQYF
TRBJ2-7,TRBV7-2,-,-,TGTGCCAGCAGCTTAGAGAAAAAAGGGGAGGCCCGGGAGTACTTC,CASSLEKKGEAREYF
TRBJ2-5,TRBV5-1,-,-,TGCGCCAGCAGCGTAAGGACCGGGAAAGAAGAGACCCAGTACTTC,CASSVRTGKEETQYF
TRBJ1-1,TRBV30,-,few,TGTGCCTGGGGGGGGGTGAACACTGAAGCTTTCTTT,CAWGGVNTEAFF
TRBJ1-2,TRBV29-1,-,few,TGCAGCGTTGAAGAGGCAGGGAGGTATGGCTACACCTTC,CSVEEAGRYGYTF
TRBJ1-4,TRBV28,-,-,TGTGCCAGCAGTTTAAGGGGGGAAAAACTGTTTTTT,CASSLRGEKLFF
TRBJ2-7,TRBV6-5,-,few,TGTGCCATCGGGCGGGGTAATCCCTACGAGCAGTACTTC,CAIGRGNPYEQYF
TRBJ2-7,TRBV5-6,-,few,TGTGCCAGCAGCTTGATGAACACACACTACGAGCAGTACTTC,CASSLMNTHYEQYF
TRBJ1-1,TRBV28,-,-,TGTGCCAGCAGCGCATCAGGGCTGGGACACTGGGACACTGAAGCTTTCTTT,CASSASGLGHWDTEAFF
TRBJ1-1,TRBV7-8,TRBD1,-,TGTGCCAGCAGCTCCCGGGACAGGGACCAAGGCACTGAAGCTTTCTTT,CASSSRDRDQGTEAFF
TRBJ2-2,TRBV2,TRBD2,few,TGTGCCAGCAGTGACCTAGCGGGGGGTTCCGGGGAGCTGTTTTTT,CASSDLAGGSGELFF
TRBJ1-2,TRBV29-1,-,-,TGCAGCGCCCCGGCAGGGCCTGGCGAAAGTGGCTACACCTTC,CSAPAGPGESGYTF
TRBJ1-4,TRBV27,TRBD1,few,TGTGCCAGCAGTGGGGACAGGGTATTTGGAAAACTGTTTTTT,CASSGDRVFGKLFF
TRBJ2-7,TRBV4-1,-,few,TGCGCCAGCAGCCAACAACAAGACACTTCCTACGAGCAGTACTTC,CASSQQQDTSYEQYF
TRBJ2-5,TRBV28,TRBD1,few,TGTGCCAGCAGCCTACTCACCGGGACAGGGAGTGAGACCCAGTACTTC,CASSLLTGTGSETQYF
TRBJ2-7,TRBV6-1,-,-,TGTGCCAGCAGTGAAGCGCCAGGGGTCTACGAGCAGTACTTC,CASSEAPGVYEQYF
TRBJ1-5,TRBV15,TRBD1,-,TGTGCCACCAGCAGACAGGGGGGTAATCAGCCCCAGCATTTT,CATSRQGGNQPQHF
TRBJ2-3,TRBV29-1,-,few,TGCAGCGTAGGCCCCGGAGGGGCAGGAGATACGCAGTATTTT,CSVGPGGAGDTQYF
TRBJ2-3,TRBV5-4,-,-,TGTGCCAGCAGCTTGCGACAATCTGGCACAGATACGCAGTATTTT,CASSLRQSGTDTQYF
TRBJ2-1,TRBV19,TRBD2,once,TGTGCCAGTAGTATCGGGCTAGCGGTGGGCTATGAGCAGTTCTTC,CASSIGLAVGYEQFF
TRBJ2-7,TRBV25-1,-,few,TGTGCCAGCAGTGATTCCAGGGTCTACGAGCAGTACTTC,CASSDSRVYEQYF
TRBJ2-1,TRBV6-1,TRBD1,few,TGTGCCAGCAGTGAGAGGGGGCGGTATACCTACAATGAGCAGTTCTTC,CASSERGRYTYNEQFF
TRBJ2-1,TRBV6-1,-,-,TGTGCCAGCAGTGAGGGTCCTCTAGGAGGCAGTGAGCAGTTCTTC,CASSEGPLGGSEQFF
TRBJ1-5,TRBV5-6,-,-,TGTGCCAGCAGCACCTTCACCGGGAGGGACGCCAATCAGCCCCAGCATTTT,CASSTFTGRDANQPQHF
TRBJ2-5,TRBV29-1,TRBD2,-,TGCAGCGGAGAGGGACTAGCGGGGGATATCCCCCAAGAGACCCAGTACTTC,CSGEGLAGDIPQETQYF
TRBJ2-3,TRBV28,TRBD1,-,TGTGCCAGCAGTTCCGCGGGACAGGGGGCTTCGGATACGCAGTATTTT,CASSSAGQGASDTQYF
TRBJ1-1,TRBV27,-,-,TGTGCCAGCACTACCCTCGGGGGAAGCGGGGAAGCTTTCTTT,CASTTLGGSGEAFF
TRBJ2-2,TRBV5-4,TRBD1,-,TGTGCCGGTAGGACAGGGGTCACCGGGGAGCTGTTTTTT,CAGRTGVTGELFF
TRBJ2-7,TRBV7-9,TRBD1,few,TGTGCCAGCAGCGACAGGGGAAGGCAGTACTTC,CASSDRGRQYF